This section outlines one T cell receptor (beta chain) sequence together with its context. Extraction yielded total RNA from whole blood (unfractionated). The entry originates in a study of human T cells and chemical hapten exposure. From germline, CDR1 is ENHRY and CDR2 SYGVKD. V gave up 8 bases and J gave up 1 base; unmatched junction bases: 9. The CDR3 extends over 15 amino acids. TCRdb processed the 5' RACE reads anew with MiXCR; each CDR3 protein has one entry. The table shows 110,000 or so distinct CDR3 sequences, with 15% to 20% occurring only once. The chain has TRBV10-3 and TRBJ2-5; the match to TRBD1 covers 8 bases. The source is a human donor in good health. Here the CDR3 DNA reads TGTGCCATCCGAGGGGACAGGTCCTTCCAAGAGACCCAGTACTTC. Protein: CAIRGDRSFQETQYF.